This T cell receptor beta chain was profiled in a study of TIL therapy for anti-PD-1-resistant metastatic lung cancer. Study details: Progressing patients received lymphodepletion, expanded TIL infusion and IL-2.

J lost 2 bases, V lost 5 bases, and 7 bases had no gene match. The CDR3 consists of 17 residues. The germline V gene encodes CDR1 SSHAT and CDR2 FNYEAQ (reference sequence). The immunoSEQ assay was v3. The repertoire was sequenced with immunoSEQ multiplex PCR; TCRdb's copy has only in-frame clones and lacks some. This sample has roughly 60,000 clones, with about nine tenths found just once. Described time point: pre-treatment sample, taken before nivolumab and TIL therapy. Patients were adults with stage 4 NSCLC. Sequenced material: blood, taken at baseline. The chain recombines TRBV7-7 with TRBJ1-3, with 12 bases identical to TRBD1. This TCR was recovered from a person aged 25-80 years with non-small cell lung cancer. CDR3 in amino acids: CASSPGTGGAAGNTIYF. The CDR3 bases are TGTGCCAGCAGCCCCGGGACAGGGGGCGCGGCTGGAAACACCATATATTTT.